This T cell receptor (beta chain) stems from a study of neoadjuvant nivolumab and ipilimumab in lung cancer. CDR1 is SGHTA, CDR2 FQGNSA, per germline. Trimming took 5 bases from V and 1 from J; bases not matched to a gene: 4. The CDR3 sequence is 14 residues long. Assay: immunoSEQ multiplex PCR; the TCRdb copy retains only in-frame clones and omits some. The sample holds over 25,000 clones, 80% seen once. This clone appeared once. The rearrangement joins TRBV7-2 to TRBJ1-2, with 7 positions matching TRBD1. The material was peripheral blood, obtained before neoadjuvant nivolumab, alone or with ipilimumab. The TCR was taken from an adult with non-small cell lung cancer. The CDR3: CASSLDRINYGYTF. The CDR3, as DNA: TGTGCCAGCAGCCTGGACAGGATTAACTATGGCTACACCTTC.